These 11 T cell receptor beta chains were all obtained from the same sample, sequenced in a study of blood T cell repertoires in COVID-19 (dated by TCRdb to 2018 to 2020). The library was generated by the immunoSEQ multiplex PCR assay. The source is immuneACCESS, and TCRdb retained only in-frame sequences with V and J called. Part of the clones is not carried over; for the studies checked, unresolved V genes explain less than half of this, and the remainder is unexplained. The sample table contains 140,000 to 150,000 clones; only one count was recorded for nearly 90% of them. Of the sample, 1.5% to 2% falls within the top ten clones. The sample taken for sequencing was peripheral blood. The receptors shown here come from a man between 70 and 80 years old with acute or convalescent COVID-19.

DNA for the CDR3: TGTGCCAGTAGCTGGGGACCTGGGCTAGCGGTCAAAGACTCCTACAATGAGCAGTTCTTC. Translating gives CASSWGPGLAVKDSYNEQFF. This rearrangement joins TRBV19 to TRBJ2-1; 7 nucleotides match TRBD2. J was trimmed by 0 bases and V by 6 bases; bases with no gene match: 20. This CDR3 spans 20 amino acids. CDR1 LNHDA and CDR2 SQIVND come from the germline V gene (reference sequence).

V is TRBV6-5 and J is TRBJ1-3; weak D call: TRBD1 (5 bases). This CDR3 contains 13 residues. Germline CDR1 reads MNHEY; CDR2 reads SVGAGI. V shed 4 bases and J shed 4 bases, with 8 bases lying between them. In DNA form, the CDR3 reads TGTGCCAGCAGTTTGGGGGGAGGAAACACCATATATTTT. Translation gives CASSLGGGNTIYF.

CDR3 residues: CASGFRWGDEKLFF. DNA of the CDR3: TGTGCCAGCGGGTTCCGCTGGGGGGATGAAAAACTGTTTTTT. This sequence joins TRBV27 and TRBJ1-4; the D gene is possibly TRBD1 (5 bases). The CDR3 is made up of 14 amino acids. V lost 8 bases and J 6 bases, leaving 16 bases between the germline ends. Germline V gene sequence: CDR1 MNHEY, CDR2 SMNVEV (reference sequence). The whole variable domain, filled in from reference TRBV27 and TRBJ1-4, reads EAQVTQNPRYLITVTGKKLTVTCSQNMNHEYMSWYRQDPGLGLRQIYYSMNVEVTDKGDVPEGYKVSRKEKRNFPLILESPSPNQTSLYFCASGFRWGDEKLFFGSGTQLSVL.

This chain links TRBV2 with TRBJ1-4, with 10 bases identical to TRBD1. The CDR3 is made up of 15 amino acids. CDR1 is SNHLY, CDR2 FYNNEI, per germline. After removal of 4 bases from V and 3 bases from J, the junction contained 2 bases not matched to a gene. For the CDR3, the DNA is TGTGCCAGCAGTGCCGGGACAGGGGCTAATGAAAAACTGTTTTTT. Translation: CASSAGTGANEKLFF.

The chain recombines TRBV4-2 with TRBJ1-5, with D perhaps matching TRBD1 (5 bases). Germline loops: CDR1 LGHNA, CDR2 YNFKEQ. Trimming removed 1 base at V and 6 bases at J, with 13 bases between. This CDR3 has 15 residues. CDR3 bases: TGTGCCAGCAGCCAAGCCCAGGGTGAGGCTCAGCCCCAGCATTTT. It yields the protein CASSQAQGEAQPQHF.

This chain uses TRBV6-5 with TRBJ1-3, with D tentatively TRBD1 (6 bases). Trimming took 4 bases from V and 4 from J, leaving 14 bases between them. Germline-derived CDR1 and CDR2 are MNHEY and SVGAGI. The CDR3 is 15 amino acids. CDR3 region: CASSLQEGTGNTIYF. In nucleotides, the CDR3 is TGTGCCAGCAGTTTACAAGAGGGGACAGGAAACACCATATATTTT.

The chain uses TRBV5-1 and TRBJ2-7; D is undetermined. CDR3 length equals 14 residues. Germline-derived CDR1 and CDR2 are SGHRS and YFSETQ. The ends were cut back, 5 bases at V and 1 base at J, with 13 bases in the middle. CDR3 sequence (DNA): TGCGCCAGCAGGAGGCTAGTTAGTTCCTACGAGCAGTACTTC. Its translation: CASRRLVSSYEQYF.

The chain carries TRBV30 and TRBJ2-3; D remains unclear. The germline CDR1 and CDR2 sequences are GTSNPN and SVGIG (reference sequence). The CDR3 covers 15 residues. Trimming removed 0 bases from V and 1 base from J, with 11 bases in between. This CDR3 is CAWSVIQARTDTQYF. DNA of the CDR3: TGTGCCTGGAGTGTAATCCAGGCCCGCACAGATACGCAGTATTTT.

The chain uses TRBV9 and TRBJ1-1; TRBD1 agrees at 7 bases. V was pared by 3 bases and J by 1 base, with 6 bases of the junction left unmatched. This CDR3 contains 15 residues. CDR1 SGDLS and CDR2 YYNGEE come from the germline V gene. CDR3 residues: CASSAHTGANTEAFF. In DNA, the CDR3 is TGTGCCAGCAGCGCACATACAGGGGCGAACACTGAAGCTTTCTTT.

The CDR3 nucleotides read TGCGCCAGCAGTGGGGGCCCGGGAGGTACTGAAGCTTTCTTT. Protein product: CASSGGPGGTEAFF. The rearrangement uses TRBV10-2 and TRBJ1-1, with D possibly being TRBD1 (5 bases). V was shortened by 4 bases and J by 5 bases, with 14 bases between the two germline ends. Germline V gives CDR1 WSHSY, CDR2 SAAADI. The CDR3 extends over 14 amino acids.

The chain joins TRBV5-4 to TRBJ1-2; D gene uncertain. Trimming stripped 8 bases from V and 2 bases from J, with 16 bases between. CDR3 length: 14 amino acids. Germline lookup yields CDR1 SGHNT and CDR2 YYREEE (reference sequence). In DNA, the CDR3 is TGTGCCAGTGCAGCCACAACGGGGAACTATGGCTACACCTTC. Its translation is CASAATTGNYGYTF.